This T cell receptor (beta chain) derives from a study of CD8+CD57+ T cells in acquired aplastic anemia. Whole-study findings and limits: Comparison of patients with controls identified some 29 shared CD8+ CDR3 sequences.

Genomic DNA provided the template from which TCR beta VDJ and CDR3 profiles were obtained. TCRdb re-called the reads with MiXCR, one entry per CDR3 protein. The sample lists 150,000 to 160,000 distinct CDR3 sequences, approximately 52% occurring once. Patients who underwent sequencing had shown CD8+CD57+ cell expansion by flow cytometry. The patients, all of them, had severe acquired aplastic anemia. The V end lost 0 bases, the J end lost 0 bases, and 3 bases lay between the germline ends. The CDR3 extends over 13 amino acids. CDR1 is SGDLS, CDR2 YYNGEE, per germline. For this clonotype: The antigen remains unidentified.

This clonotype was obtained from a human donor with aplastic anemia. The chain links TRBV9 to TRBJ1-1; no firm D call. The sample comprised sorted CD4+, CD8+, or CD8+CD57+ T cells (not recorded which) from PBMCs. The CDR3 here is CASSVAVNTEAFF. The CDR3 DNA reads as TGTGCCAGCAGCGTAGCTGTGAACACTGAAGCTTTCTTT.